The clone carrying this T cell receptor (beta chain) appeared a single time. These data originate in a study of blood T cell repertoires in COVID-19. Overall study: Acute and convalescent COVID-19 specimens originated in the United States, Italy and Spain. In each case, the material was cDNA or gDNA derived from T cells, B-cell-depleted T cells, or PBMCs.

The CDR3 totals 16 residues. CDR1 is SGHTA and CDR2 is FQGNSA in the germline V gene. V lost 4 bases, J lost 2 bases, and 8 bases stayed unmatched. Original processing notes: Amplification with reference gene primers provided the estimates of nucleated cell counts. Clones were sequenced by immunoSEQ multiplex PCR, and TCRdb holds only the in-frame ones, with some missing. V, J and clone size are those of that table, while D and trimming were read from the DNA. The sample records 100,000 to 110,000 clones, about 85% being singletons. This sequence was found in a human donor in a cohort sampled during active COVID-19. This chain connects TRBV7-2 to TRBJ2-7; 10 bases align to TRBD2. Sequencing used peripheral blood. CDR3 amino acids: CASSSSWTSGAYEQYF. CDR3 coding DNA: TGTGCCAGCAGCTCTTCCTGGACTAGCGGAGCCTACGAGCAGTACTTC.